The 27 T cell receptor beta chains listed next were all sequenced from one sample in a study of T cells in Graves' hyperthyroidism and ophthalmopathy (dated by TCRdb to between 2019 and 2020). Library preparation was by multiplex PCR. The instrument was an Illumina HiSeq 2000. The TCR beta CDR3 regions were amplified from the RNA transcripts. The TCR CDR3 was subjected to a first round of RT-PCR using the HTBI primer set and the Qiagen OneStep RT-PCR kit. TCRdb's own reprocessing of the public reads used fastp at Q25 and MiXCR and kept productive beta chains. Every entry covers one CDR3 protein and lists the most common genes and DNA from its rows. The sample yields approximately 510,000 distinct CDR3 sequences; 40% to 50% were counted once. The ten most abundant clones make up about 43% of the sample. The sample comprised peripheral blood or thyroid tissue (not recorded which). Receptors were obtained from an adult woman with Graves' disease, either hyperthyroidism or ophthalmopathy (not recorded which).

The chain joins TRBV19 to TRBJ1-4; 9 nucleotides line up with TRBD1. J lost 7 bases, V lost 3 bases, and 3 bases had no gene match. There are 14 residues in the CDR3. CDR1 and CDR2 (germline): LNHDA, SQIVND (reference sequence). The CDR3 loop reads CASSMDRGGEKLFF. The CDR3 nucleotides are TGTGCCAGTAGTATGGACAGGGGAGGTGAAAAACTGTTTTTT.

This clonotype was recorded many times. The chain recombines TRBV11-2 with TRBJ2-2; maybe TRBD1 (6 bases). The CDR3 has 18 residues. Between the trimmed V and J ends, which lost 0 bases and 0 bases, there was a span of 14 bases. The V gene's germline CDR1 is SGHAT and CDR2 FQNNGV. The CDR3 nucleotides are TGTGCCAGCAGCTTAGATCCGGGACAAAGTCCGAACACCGGGGAGCTGTTTTTT. Amino acids: CASSLDPGQSPNTGELFF.

With regard to this clonotype: Germline is not matched at one junction end, which may reflect a read error. This chain connects TRBV3-1 to TRBJ2-7, with D possibly TRBD2 on 5 matching bases. CDR1 is LGHDT and CDR2 is YNNKEL in the germline V gene (reference sequence). The CDR3 contains 13 residues. This CDR3 reads CAGSQDWRNEQYF. The CDR3 DNA reads as TGTGCCGGCAGCCAAGATTGGAGGAACGAGCAGTACTTC.

Worth noting for this clonotype: Possible read error: a much larger clone is one base away. The CDR3, as DNA: TGTGCCGGCAGCTTAGATCACGACACCGGGGAGCTGTTTTTT. Amino acid sequence: CAGSLDHDTGELFF. V gene TRBV11-2 combines with J gene TRBJ2-2; the D is unclear. The CDR3 covers 14 residues. From germline, CDR1 is SGHAT and CDR2 FQNNGV.

The V gene is TRBV6-4, the J gene TRBJ2-2; D is unclear. Trimming stripped 6 bases from V and 6 bases from J, with 20 bases between. Looked up from germline, CDR1 is MRHNA and CDR2 is SNTAGT. The CDR3 length is 16 residues. The CDR3 reads CASSPGPDRSAGELFF. In DNA form, the CDR3 reads TGTGCCAGCAGCCCAGGTCCGGACCGTTCCGCCGGGGAGCTGTTTTTT.

In its sample, this clonotype was seen once. The chain recombines TRBV2 with TRBJ1-1; tentatively, D is TRBD1 (6 bases). Germline loops: CDR1 SNHLY, CDR2 FYNNEI. The CDR3 runs to 13 residues. V dropped 8 bases and J dropped 1 base, with 11 bases sitting between them. The chain's CDR3 is CASLGGGNTEAFF. In DNA, the CDR3 is TGTGCCAGCTTAGGGGGAGGGAACACTGAAGCTTTCTTT.

The chain joins TRBV14 to TRBJ1-3, with D possibly matching TRBD1 (5 bases). The germline CDR1 and CDR2 sequences are SGHDN and FVKESK. V lost 2 bases and J 3 bases, leaving 17 bases between the germline ends. The CDR3 contains 17 residues. The CDR3 DNA reads as TGTGCCAGCAGCCAAACATTATACGACAGCGATGGAAACACCATATATTTT. Translating gives CASSQTLYDSDGNTIYF.

Of note for this clonotype: A read error is possible here, since a much larger clone lies one base away. This rearrangement joins TRBV6-5 to TRBJ2-7, with D unresolved. Trimming pared 4 bases from V and 8 bases from J, leaving 15 bases between. The germline gives CDR1 MNHEY, CDR2 SVGAGI. The CDR3 is 13 amino acids. CDR3 nucleotide sequence: TGTGCCAGCAGTTCCTTTGGCAGAGCCAAGCAGTACTTC. This translates into CASSSFGRAKQYF.

As concerns this clonotype: Relative to the germline gene, one junction end is altered; a read error may explain this. The chain uses TRBV7-7 and TRBJ2-1; unclear D gene. This CDR3 has 13 residues. CDR1 is SSHAT, CDR2 FNYEAQ, per germline (reference sequence). The CDR3 region has the DNA TGTGCTAGCAGCTTAGGGTCTTGGGATGAGCAGTTCTTC. This codes for CASSLGSWDEQFF.

This clonotype was recorded at least ten times. J is TRBJ1-4 and V is TRBV6-4, with D hard to call. Trimming took off 0 bases at V and 8 bases at J, with 16 bases between the two ends. In germline, CDR1 is MRHNA, CDR2 SNTAGT. The CDR3 totals 16 residues. In DNA form, the CDR3 reads TGTGCCAGCAGTGACTCGTCTAGGGTTGGGCCCGAAAAACTGTTTTTT. It encodes CASSDSSRVGPEKLFF.

This clonotype has just one count. The CDR3 sequence: CASRGQREYEQYF. CDR3 coding DNA: TGTGCCAGCCGAGGACAGCGGGAATACGAGCAGTACTTC. This sequence joins TRBV25-1 and TRBJ2-7; perhaps TRBD2 as D (7 bases). The CDR3 runs 13 residues. From germline, CDR1 is MGHDK and CDR2 SYGVNS. Trimming took off 8 bases at V and 4 bases at J, with 15 bases between the two ends.

The rearrangement links TRBV29-1 to TRBJ2-6; possibly TRBD1 for D (5 bases). Trimming took off 4 bases at V and 0 bases at J, with 16 bases between the two ends. The CDR3 is 17 amino acids. The germline CDR1 and CDR2 sequences are SQVTM and ANQGSEA. Here the CDR3 reads CSVVLSQGSSGANVLTF. The CDR3 DNA reads as TGCAGCGTTGTCTTGAGTCAGGGCAGCTCTGGGGCCAACGTCCTGACTTTC.

The chain recombines TRBV20-1 with TRBJ1-4; tentative D call: TRBD1 (6 bases). V gave up 5 bases and J gave up 12 bases, with 13 bases separating them. CDR1 is DFQATT and CDR2 is SNEGSKA in the germline V gene (reference sequence). CDR3 length: 11 amino acids. In DNA form, the CDR3 reads TGCAGTGCTCCGTTGACAGGACAACTGTTTTTT. Translation gives CSAPLTGQLFF.

A remark on this clonotype: A read error may explain this, as a much larger clone is one base away. The CDR3 does not close with the conserved phenylalanine or tryptophan, likely indicating a read error. This chain connects TRBV7-9 to TRBJ2-7, with D possibly being TRBD1 or TRBD2 (5 bases each). This CDR3 has 15 residues. Trimming shortened V by 4 bases and J by 5 bases, and 18 bases separated the two germline ends. In germline, CDR1 is SEHNR, CDR2 FQNEAQ (reference sequence). The DNA of the CDR3 is TGTGCCAGCAGCTCCTTAGGGACCCGGAACCACGAGCAGTACCTC. Translation gives CASSSLGTRNHEQYL.

The chain is built from TRBV10-3 and TRBJ2-5; 13 bases are a match to TRBD2. Per germline, CDR1 ENHRY and CDR2 SYGVKD. J gave up 5 bases and V 6 bases, and 3 bases lay outside the gene matches. There are 14 residues in the CDR3. CDR3 DNA: TGTGCCATCAGCGGGACTAGCGGGGAGGAGACCCAGTACTTC. Amino acids: CAISGTSGEETQYF.

V usage is TRBV13 and J usage is TRBJ2-7, with D maybe TRBD2 (6 bases). The V end lost 3 bases, the J end lost 2 bases, and 11 bases lay between the germline ends. CDR1 is PRHDT and CDR2 is FYEKMQ in the germline V gene (reference sequence). The CDR3 runs to 14 residues. Here the CDR3 reads CASSFRLVPYEQYF. The CDR3 region has the DNA TGTGCCAGCAGCTTTAGACTAGTACCCTACGAGCAGTACTTC.

The J gene is TRBJ1-5, the V gene TRBV7-9; 7 bases line up with TRBD1. With 7 bases clipped from V and 0 bases from J, the junction kept 15 bases outside the gene matches. Germline lookup yields CDR1 SEHNR and CDR2 FQNEAQ (reference sequence). This CDR3 comprises 18 residues. CDR3 DNA: TGTGCCAGCACCGGGAAGGGGGCAGGAGGATATAGCAATCAGCCCCAGCATTTT. Residues: CASTGKGAGGYSNQPQHF.

Worth noting for this clonotype: A junction end diverges from the germline sequence, so it may reflect a read error. The J gene is TRBJ2-5, the V gene TRBV5-6, with 9 nucleotides matching TRBD1. The CDR3 covers 13 residues. In germline, CDR1 is SGHDT, CDR2 YYEEEE. The CDR3 loop is CASGGQGFETQSF. CDR3 in DNA: TGTGCCAGCGGCGGACAGGGGTTCGAGACCCAGTCCTTC.

The chain links TRBV10-3 to TRBJ2-2; 7 nucleotides line up with TRBD1. Unmatched junction bases numbered 8, after V lost 2 bases and J lost 5 bases. This CDR3 is 16 amino acids long. Germline values: CDR1 ENHRY, CDR2 SYGVKD. The CDR3 DNA follows: TGTGCCATCAGTGAGCAAGGCAGGGGGAATACCGGGGAGCTGTTTTTT. Its translation: CAISEQGRGNTGELFF.

The chain is built from TRBV19 and TRBJ1-5; tentatively, D is TRBD1 (5 bases). V was shortened by 3 bases and J by 5 bases, with 14 bases between the two germline ends. The CDR3 is 15 amino acids. The germline V gene has CDR1 LNHDA and CDR2 SQIVND (reference sequence). The DNA of the CDR3 is TGTGCCAGTAGTATCGCCAGGGTGGATTATCAGCCCCAGCATTTT. Its translation: CASSIARVDYQPQHF.

This clonotype was observed many times. The V call is TRBV29-1, the J call TRBJ1-1, with TRBD1 matching over 7 bases. The CDR3 loop spans 13 amino acids. V shed 3 bases and J 1 base; nucleotides not matched to a gene: 2. Germline CDR1 and CDR2: SQVTM and ANQGSEA. DNA of the CDR3: TGCAGCGTTGATCGGACAGGGAACACTGAAGCTTTCTTT. Its translation is CSVDRTGNTEAFF.

The rearrangement links TRBV29-1 to TRBJ2-5; 10 positions match TRBD1. Germline CDR1 SQVTM, CDR2 ANQGSEA. V shed 3 bases and J 4 bases; nucleotides not matched to a gene: 2. This CDR3 has 13 residues. CDR3 in amino acids: CSVEGQGLETQYF. In DNA, the CDR3 is TGCAGCGTTGAGGGACAGGGGTTAGAGACCCAGTACTTC.

The V call is TRBV11-2, the J call TRBJ2-7; tentatively, D is TRBD1 or TRBD2 (5 bases each). CDR3 length: 14 residues. Germline V gene data show CDR1 as SGHAT and CDR2 as FQNNGV. The V end lost 1 base, the J end lost 4 bases, and 11 bases lay between the germline ends. The CDR3 loop is CASSLGGAWYEQYF. CDR3 DNA sequence: TGTGCCAGCAGCTTAGGAGGGGCTTGGTACGAGCAGTACTTC.

This clonotype was seen a few times. The chain carries TRBV7-8 and TRBJ1-2, with no clear D. V was clipped by 5 bases and J by 4 bases, with 8 bases between them. The germline gives CDR1 SGHVS, CDR2 FQNEAQ. The CDR3 sequence is 12 residues long. CDR3: CASSNQVYGYTF. CDR3 nucleotide sequence: TGTGCCAGCAGCAATCAGGTCTATGGCTACACCTTC.

This clonotype has at least ten counts. The gene calls are TRBV2 and TRBJ1-2, with D uncertain. Germline CDR1 reads SNHLY; CDR2 reads FYNNEI. V was trimmed by 7 bases and J by 2 bases, leaving 8 bases between them. The CDR3 has 12 amino acids. This CDR3 is CASKDANYGYTF. The CDR3 bases are TGTGCCAGCAAGGACGCGAACTATGGCTACACCTTC.

DNA of the CDR3: TGTGCCAGCACCTGGGGGGGGACGGTGGAAAAACTGTTTTTT. This codes for CASTWGGTVEKLFF. The V gene is TRBV2, the J gene TRBJ1-4; D perhaps matches TRBD1 (5 bases). CDR1 and CDR2 (germline): SNHLY, FYNNEI. The CDR3 contains 14 residues. The germline V and J ends were trimmed by 7 bases and 8 bases, with 17 bases remaining between them.

This chain connects TRBV20-1 to TRBJ1-1; D remains ambiguous. V lost 4 bases and J lost 2, with 23 bases in between. This CDR3 comprises 17 residues. From germline, CDR1 is DFQATT and CDR2 SNEGSKA (reference sequence). As DNA, the CDR3 is TGCAGTGCTAAGGACGGCCGCAAACCTGCCTCCAACACTGAAGCTTTCTTT. The encoded protein is CSAKDGRKPASNTEAFF.